The source of this T cell receptor (beta chain) is a study of T cells after posttransplantation cyclophosphamide. The germline gives CDR1 SQVTM, CDR2 ANQGSEA. V gave up 3 bases and J gave up 5 bases, with 17 bases separating them. The CDR3 is made up of 14 amino acids. Some clones are missing from TCRdb's copy, which holds only in-frame ones; the method was immunoSEQ multiplex PCR. The sample lists 45,000 or so clones, roughly 92% occurring once. This chain links TRBV29-1 with TRBJ2-7; D possibly corresponds to TRBD2 (6 bases). The receptor's source is a woman aged 45-65 years in good health and a related stem cell transplant donor. Sample: PBMCs. CDR3 sequence: CSVDNSGTANEQYF. CDR3 DNA: TGCAGCGTTGATAACTCCGGGACTGCCAACGAGCAGTACTTC.